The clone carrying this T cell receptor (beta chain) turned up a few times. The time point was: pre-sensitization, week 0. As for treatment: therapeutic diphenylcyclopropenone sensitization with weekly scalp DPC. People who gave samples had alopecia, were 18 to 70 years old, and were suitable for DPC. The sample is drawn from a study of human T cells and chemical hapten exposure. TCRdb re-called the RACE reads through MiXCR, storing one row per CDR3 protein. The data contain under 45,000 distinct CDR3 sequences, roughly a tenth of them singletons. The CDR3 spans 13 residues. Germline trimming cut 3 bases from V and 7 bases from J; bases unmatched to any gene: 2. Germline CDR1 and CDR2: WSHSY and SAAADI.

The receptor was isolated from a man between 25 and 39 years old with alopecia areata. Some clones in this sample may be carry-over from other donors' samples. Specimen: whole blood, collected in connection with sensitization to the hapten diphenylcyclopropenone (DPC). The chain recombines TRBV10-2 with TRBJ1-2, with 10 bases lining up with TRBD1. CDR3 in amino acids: CASSDGTGVGYTF. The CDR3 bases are TGCGCCAGCAGTGATGGGACAGGGGTTGGCTACACCTTC.